The subject of this entry is one T cell receptor beta chain. This entry comes from a study of blood T cell repertoires in COVID-19. Overall study context: Samples taken during acute and convalescent COVID-19 were collected in the United States, Italy and Spain. Sources were T cells, B-cell-depleted T cells, or PBMCs; the material itself was cDNA or gDNA.

CDR3 size: 15 residues. Germline V CDR1 and CDR2: SGHRS, YFSETQ. Trimming shortened V by 0 bases and J by 0 bases, and 6 bases separated the two germline ends. Source study methods: Amplification from reference gene primers served as the basis for estimated nucleated cell counts. Assay: immunoSEQ multiplex PCR; the TCRdb copy retains only in-frame clones and omits some. For V, J and clone size, that table is used; D and trimming come from the DNA. Of 250,000 to 350,000 clones in the sample, over 75% were seen once. This sequence joins TRBV5-1 and TRBJ2-2; D is undetermined. The sequencing input was peripheral blood. The receptor was isolated from a woman aged 50 to 65 who had recovered from COVID-19. The CDR3 nucleotides are TGCGCCAGCAGCTTGGCACAGACGAACACCGGGGAGCTGTTTTTT. Its translation: CASSLAQTNTGELFF.